This T cell receptor (beta chain) was identified in a study of early T cells in non-severe SARS-CoV-2 infection. This clonotype has ten or more counts. Its antigen is not identified. As part of library construction, unique molecular identifiers were attached to individual cDNA molecules. TCRdb processed the 5' RACE reads anew with MiXCR; each CDR3 protein has one entry. This repertoire shows about 59,000 distinct CDR3 sequences, over 10% found once; its top ten account for about a tenth. The germline V and J ends were trimmed by 2 bases and 7 bases, with 8 bases remaining between them. This CDR3 region has 12 residues. Germline V gives CDR1 MDHEN, CDR2 SYDVKM. Whole-study results and caveats: Matches to VDJdb favored anti-spike CD8 responses and missed private and CD4 specificities.

The chain recombines TRBV28 with TRBJ1-1; D is undetermined. This clonotype was obtained from an adult who was a healthcare worker with PCR-confirmed SARS-CoV-2 infection or an uninfected control (not recorded which). This specimen was whole blood, taken at baseline. CDR3: CASSLASGEAFF. CDR3 DNA sequence: TGTGCCAGCAGTTTAGCTTCGGGTGAAGCTTTCTTT.